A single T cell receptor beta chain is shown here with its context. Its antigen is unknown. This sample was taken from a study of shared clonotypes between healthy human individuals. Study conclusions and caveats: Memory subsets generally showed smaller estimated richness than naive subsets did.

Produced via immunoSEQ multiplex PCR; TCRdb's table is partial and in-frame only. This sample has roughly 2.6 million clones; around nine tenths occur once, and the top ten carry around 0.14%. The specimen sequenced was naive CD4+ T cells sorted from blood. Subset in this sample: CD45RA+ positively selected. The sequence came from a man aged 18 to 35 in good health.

CDR3 sequence (DNA): TGTGCCATCAGTACCGGGACTAGTACCTACGAGCAGTACTTC. Its protein is CAISTGTSTYEQYF. The chain links TRBV10-3 to TRBJ2-7, with 8 bases that match TRBD2. This CDR3 spans 14 amino acids. Trimming removed 5 bases from V and 2 bases from J; junction bases left unmatched: 5. Germline CDR1 ENHRY, CDR2 SYGVKD.